This TCR beta chain appears in the sequencing data of a study of T-cell reconstitution after alpha-beta-depleted transplantation in children. This clonotype was seen a handful of times. This sample's TCRbeta library carried unique molecular identifier barcodes. TCRdb reanalysed the PCR reads using MiXCR and keeps one entry per CDR3 protein. The sample lists around 360,000 distinct CDR3 sequences, around a tenth occurring once. The germline V gene encodes CDR1 SQVTM and CDR2 ANQGSEA. V was trimmed by 3 bases and J by 1 base, leaving 11 bases between them. There are 14 residues in the CDR3. The chain links TRBV29-1 to TRBJ2-3; D uncertain. The input for sequencing was PBMCs from the stem cell graft donor, taken from the stem cell graft. The source is a human donor who donated a stem cell graft to a child with acute lymphoblastic leukemia. CDR3 DNA sequence: TGCAGCGTTGAGAGAGGATTTCGCACAGATACGCAGTATTTT. Protein product: CSVERGFRTDTQYF.